These 12 T cell receptor beta chains share one sample of origin, sequenced in a study of a mutant IDH1 vaccine in newly diagnosed glioma. Time point reported: baseline, week 1 (first vaccination visit). Treatment indicated: pre-vaccination baseline after standard-of-care therapy. The repertoire was sequenced with immunoSEQ multiplex PCR; TCRdb's copy has only in-frame clones and lacks some. The sample has roughly 41,000 clones, around nine tenths seen once. The sequencing here drew on PBMCs, taken from a glioma patient treated with radiotherapy, temozolomide or both. Receptor source: a man aged 18 to 35 with glioma.

The chain couples TRBV19 to TRBJ1-5, with 10 bases fitting TRBD1. This CDR3 is 15 amino acids long. V lost 7 bases to trimming and J lost 6 bases; unmatched junction nucleotides: 9. Germline lookup yields CDR1 LNHDA and CDR2 SQIVND (reference sequence). CDR3 amino acids: CASKGTGVGGQPQHF. The CDR3 DNA reads TGTGCCAGTAAAGGGACAGGGGTTGGGGGTCAGCCCCAGCATTTT.

This clone came up once. V usage is TRBV19 and J usage is TRBJ2-5; TRBD2 matches at 7 bases. There are 14 residues in the CDR3. Germline lookup yields CDR1 LNHDA and CDR2 SQIVND (reference sequence). The V and J ends lost 4 bases and 5 bases, in that order; junction bases with no gene match: 7. CDR3 residues: CASSKAQGGETQYF. CDR3 bases: TGTGCCAGTAGTAAAGCGCAGGGAGGGGAGACCCAGTACTTC.

For the CDR3, the DNA is TGTGCCAGCAGTGTCAACTACGAGCAGTACTTC. This gives the protein CASSVNYEQYF. The chain couples TRBV2 to TRBJ2-7, with D unresolved. Germline assignment: CDR1 SNHLY and CDR2 FYNNEI. CDR3 length: 11 amino acids. V was shortened by 4 bases and J by 3 bases, with 4 bases between the two germline ends.

The V and J genes are TRBV30 and TRBJ2-3, with D unclear. The length of the CDR3 is 14 residues. Trimming took off 3 bases at V and 1 base at J, with 11 bases between the two ends. Germline CDR1 GTSNPN, CDR2 SVGIG (reference sequence). The CDR3 nucleotides read TGTGCCTGGAGCAAAGTCATTGGCACAGATACGCAGTATTTT. Protein product: CAWSKVIGTDTQYF. Combining the CDR3 with reference TRBV30 and TRBJ2-3 gives the whole variable domain SQTIHQWPATLVQPVGSPLSLECTVEGTSNPNLYWYRQAAGRGLQLLFYSVGIGQISSEVPQNLSASRPQDRQFILSSKKLLLSDSGFYLCAWSKVIGTDTQYFGPGTRLTVL.

The J gene is TRBJ2-7, the V gene TRBV4-1, with D perhaps TRBD1 or TRBD2 (5 bases each). This CDR3 contains 11 residues. V lost 3 bases and J 6 bases, leaving 6 bases between the germline ends. Germline CDR1 is MGHRA and CDR2 is YSYEKL. The CDR3 DNA sequence: TGCGCCAGCAGCCAGGGACCCGAGCAGTACTTC. It translates to CASSQGPEQYF.

This clone was recorded a few times. The chain joins TRBV15 to TRBJ2-1; D might be TRBD1 (5 bases). Trimming removed 1 base from V and 8 bases from J, with 12 bases in between. This CDR3 has 14 amino acids. CDR1 is LNHNV, CDR2 YYDKDF, per germline (reference sequence). The CDR3 region is CATSRVQGRDEQFF. In DNA form, the CDR3 reads TGTGCCACCAGCAGAGTTCAGGGAAGGGATGAGCAGTTCTTC.

The chain couples TRBV7-9 to TRBJ2-2, with no clear D. Germline CDR1 SEHNR, CDR2 FQNEAQ (reference sequence). Trimming cost V 3 bases and J 0 bases, with 8 bases left between them. The CDR3 spans 15 residues. In DNA, the CDR3 is TGTGCCAGCAGCTTTTCTGGGGCGAACACCGGGGAGCTGTTTTTT. This encodes CASSFSGANTGELFF.

The CDR3 sequence: CAISESADDEQYF. The DNA for the CDR3 is TGTGCCATCAGTGAGTCAGCAGACGACGAGCAGTACTTC. V is TRBV10-3 and J is TRBJ2-7; D uncertain. Per the germline V gene, CDR1 is ENHRY and CDR2 is SYGVKD. The CDR3 extends over 13 amino acids. Trimming cost V 0 bases and J 5 bases, with 8 bases left between them.

The chain uses TRBV6-1 and TRBJ1-6; D is uncertain. This CDR3 spans 15 amino acids. The V gene's germline CDR1 is MNHNS and CDR2 SASEGT. V gave up 1 base and J gave up 10 bases, with 14 bases separating them. Here the CDR3 reads CASSEVPGSSSPLHF. The CDR3 DNA sequence: TGTGCCAGCAGTGAAGTACCGGGATCGAGCTCACCCCTCCACTTT.

The rearrangement links TRBV7-8 to TRBJ1-2; D gene ambiguous. Trimming took 5 bases from V and 4 from J, leaving 11 bases between them. CDR1 and CDR2 (germline): SGHVS, FQNEAQ. The CDR3 loop spans 13 amino acids. The chain's CDR3 is CASSLTGGYGYTF. The CDR3 DNA is TGTGCCAGCAGCCTTACCGGTGGCTATGGCTACACCTTC. The full variable domain, rest sourced from reference TRBV7-8 and TRBJ1-2, is GAGVSQSPRYKVAKRGQDVALRCDPISGHVSLFWYQQALGQGPEFLTYFQNEAQLDKSGLPSDRFFAERPEGSVSTLKIQRTQQEDSAVYLCASSLTGGYGYTFGSGTRLTVV.

The chain couples TRBV5-1 to TRBJ1-1; D may be TRBD1 (5 bases). The germline V gene has CDR1 SGHRS and CDR2 YFSETQ. Trimming pared 5 bases from V and 4 bases from J, leaving 15 bases between. The CDR3 extends over 14 amino acids. The CDR3 DNA is TGCGCCAGCAGACCTGACAGCCAACTCACTGAAGCTTTCTTT. Its translation: CASRPDSQLTEAFF.

The J gene is TRBJ1-5, the V gene TRBV30, with a possible D match to TRBD1 (5 bases). The CDR3 sequence is 14 residues long. Germline CDR1 is GTSNPN and CDR2 is SVGIG (reference sequence). V dropped 0 bases and J dropped 7 bases, with 13 bases sitting between them. The CDR3 loop reads CAWSVSGRGQPQHF. CDR3 bases: TGTGCCTGGAGTGTTAGCGGGCGGGGGCAGCCCCAGCATTTT.